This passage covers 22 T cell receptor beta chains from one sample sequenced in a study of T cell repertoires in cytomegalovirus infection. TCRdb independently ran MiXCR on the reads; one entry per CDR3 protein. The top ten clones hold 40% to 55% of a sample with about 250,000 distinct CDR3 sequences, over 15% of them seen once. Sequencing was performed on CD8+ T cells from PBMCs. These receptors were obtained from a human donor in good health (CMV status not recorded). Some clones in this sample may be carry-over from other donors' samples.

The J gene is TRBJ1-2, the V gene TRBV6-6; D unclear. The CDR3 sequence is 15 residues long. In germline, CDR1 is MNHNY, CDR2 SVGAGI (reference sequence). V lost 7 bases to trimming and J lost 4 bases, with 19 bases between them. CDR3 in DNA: TGTGCCAGCACCACGGACCCAATAATAGGCTATGGCTACACCTTC. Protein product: CASTTDPIIGYGYTF.

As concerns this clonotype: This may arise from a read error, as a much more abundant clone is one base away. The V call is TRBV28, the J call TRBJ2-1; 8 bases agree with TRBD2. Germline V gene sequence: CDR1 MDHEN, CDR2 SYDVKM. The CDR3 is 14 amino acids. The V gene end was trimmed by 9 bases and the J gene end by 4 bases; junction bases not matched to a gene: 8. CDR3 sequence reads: CARRVSGGYNEQFF. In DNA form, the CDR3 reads TGTGCCAGGAGGGTCAGCGGGGGTTACAATGAGCAGTTCTTC.

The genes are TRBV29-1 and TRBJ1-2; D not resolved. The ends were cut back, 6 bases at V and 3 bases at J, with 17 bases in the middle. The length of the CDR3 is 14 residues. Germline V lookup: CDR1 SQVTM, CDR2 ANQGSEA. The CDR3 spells CSVSPSEGDYGYTF. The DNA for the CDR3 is TGCAGCGTATCCCCCTCGGAGGGAGACTATGGCTACACCTTC.

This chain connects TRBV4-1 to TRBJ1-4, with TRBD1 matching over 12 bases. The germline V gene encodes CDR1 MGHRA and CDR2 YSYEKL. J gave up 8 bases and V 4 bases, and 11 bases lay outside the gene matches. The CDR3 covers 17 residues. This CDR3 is CASSPRDRGRSVEKLFF. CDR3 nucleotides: TGCGCCAGCAGCCCCCGGGACAGGGGGCGGTCGGTCGAAAAACTGTTTTTT.

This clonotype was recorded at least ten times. CDR3: CASRGQQETQYF. The CDR3 nucleotides read TGTGCCAGCAGGGGACAGCAAGAGACCCAGTACTTC. This chain connects TRBV12-3 or TRBV12-4 to TRBJ2-5; 7 bases align to TRBD1. The CDR3 extends over 12 amino acids. V lost 6 bases, J lost 2 bases, and 0 bases stayed unmatched.

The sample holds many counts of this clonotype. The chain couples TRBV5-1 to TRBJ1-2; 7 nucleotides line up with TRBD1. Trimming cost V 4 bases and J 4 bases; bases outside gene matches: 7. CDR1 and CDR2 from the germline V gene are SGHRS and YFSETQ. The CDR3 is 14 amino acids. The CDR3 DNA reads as TGCGCCAGCAGCCCAGGGACAGACGCCTATGGCTACACCTTC. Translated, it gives CASSPGTDAYGYTF.

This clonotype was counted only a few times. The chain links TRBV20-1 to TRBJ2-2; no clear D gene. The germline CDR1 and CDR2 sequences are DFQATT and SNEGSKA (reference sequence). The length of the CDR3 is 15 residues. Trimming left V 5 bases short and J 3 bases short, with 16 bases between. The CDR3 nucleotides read TGCAGTGCTCGGGCGGCACATAGGGACACCGGGGAGCTGTTTTTT. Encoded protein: CSARAAHRDTGELFF.

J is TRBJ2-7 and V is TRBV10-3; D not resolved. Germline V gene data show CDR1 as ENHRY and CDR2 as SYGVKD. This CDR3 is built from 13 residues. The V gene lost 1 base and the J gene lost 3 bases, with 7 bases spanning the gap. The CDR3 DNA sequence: TGTGCCATCAGTGAGTTAGAAAACTACGAGCAGTACTTC. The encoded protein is CAISELENYEQYF.

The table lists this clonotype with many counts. CDR3 nucleotide sequence: TGTGCCAGCAGCCCCCGGGCCAGAAACACCGGGGAGCTGTTTTTT. Translating it yields CASSPRARNTGELFF. The V call is TRBV12-3 or TRBV12-4, the J call TRBJ2-2; D is ambiguous. Trimming removed 6 bases at V and 2 bases at J, with 13 bases between. The CDR3 is 15 residues long.

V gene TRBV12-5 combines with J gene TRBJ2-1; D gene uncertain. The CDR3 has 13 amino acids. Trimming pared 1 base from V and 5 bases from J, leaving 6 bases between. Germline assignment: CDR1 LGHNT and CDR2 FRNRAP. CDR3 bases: TGTGCTAGTGGTTTGGACATCGACAATGAGCAGTTCTTC. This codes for CASGLDIDNEQFF.

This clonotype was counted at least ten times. The CDR3 sequence is CATSDPPGTSGHGELFF. The DNA of the CDR3 is TGTGCCACCAGTGATCCACCCGGGACTAGCGGGCACGGGGAGCTGTTTTTT. The V and J genes are TRBV24-1 and TRBJ2-2; 12 bases are a match to TRBD2. The V and J ends lost 3 bases and 7 bases, in that order; junction bases with no gene match: 8. CDR3 length equals 17 residues. Germline V gives CDR1 KGHDR, CDR2 SFDVKD.

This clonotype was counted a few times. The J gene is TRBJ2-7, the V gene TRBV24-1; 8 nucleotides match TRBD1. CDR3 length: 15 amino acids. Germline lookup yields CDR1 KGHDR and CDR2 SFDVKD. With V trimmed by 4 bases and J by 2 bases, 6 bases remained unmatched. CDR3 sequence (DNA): TGTGCCACCAGTGACCCCAGGACAGGGCCCTACGAGCAGTACTTC. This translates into CATSDPRTGPYEQYF.

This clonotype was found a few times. CDR3 residues: CASSFSPGAYEQYF. Written as DNA, the CDR3 is TGTGCCAGCAGTTTTAGCCCCGGGGCTTACGAGCAGTACTTC. The chain joins TRBV28 to TRBJ2-7; TRBD1 or TRBD2 may be the D gene (5 bases each). Trimming removed 3 bases from V and 4 bases from J, with 13 bases in between. This CDR3 region has 14 residues. Germline V gene lookup returns CDR1 MDHEN and CDR2 SYDVKM.

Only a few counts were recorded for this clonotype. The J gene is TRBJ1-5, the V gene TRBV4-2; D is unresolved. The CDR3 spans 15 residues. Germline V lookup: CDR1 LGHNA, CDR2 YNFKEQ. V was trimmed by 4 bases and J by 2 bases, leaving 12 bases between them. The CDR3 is CASSPDPGGNQPQHF. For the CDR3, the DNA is TGTGCCAGCAGCCCCGACCCAGGAGGCAATCAGCCCCAGCATTTT.

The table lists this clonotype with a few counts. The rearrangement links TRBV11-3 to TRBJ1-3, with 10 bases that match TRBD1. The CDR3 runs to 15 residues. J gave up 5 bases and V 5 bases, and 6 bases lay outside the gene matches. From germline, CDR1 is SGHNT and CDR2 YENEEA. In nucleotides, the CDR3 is TGTGCCAGCAGCCCGGGACAGGGGTTGCGAAACACCATATATTTT. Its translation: CASSPGQGLRNTIYF.

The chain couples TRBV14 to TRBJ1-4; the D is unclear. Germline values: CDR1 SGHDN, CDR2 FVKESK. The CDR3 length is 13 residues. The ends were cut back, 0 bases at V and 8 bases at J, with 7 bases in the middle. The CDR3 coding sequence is TGTGCCAGCAGCCAAGAGCGGTACGAAAAACTGTTTTTT. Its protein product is CASSQERYEKLFF. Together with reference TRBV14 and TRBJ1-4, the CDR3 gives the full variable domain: EAGVTQFPSHSVIEKGQTVTLRCDPISGHDNLYWYRRVMGKEIKFLLHFVKESKQDESGMPNNRFLAERTGGTYSTLKVQPAELEDSGVYFCASSQERYEKLFFGSGTQLSVL.

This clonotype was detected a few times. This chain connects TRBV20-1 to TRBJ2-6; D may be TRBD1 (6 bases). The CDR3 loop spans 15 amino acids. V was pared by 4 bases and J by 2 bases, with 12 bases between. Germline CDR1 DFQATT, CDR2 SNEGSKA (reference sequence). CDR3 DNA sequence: TGCAGTGCTACCCCAGGGGTGACTGGGGCCAACGTCCTGACTTTC. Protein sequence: CSATPGVTGANVLTF.

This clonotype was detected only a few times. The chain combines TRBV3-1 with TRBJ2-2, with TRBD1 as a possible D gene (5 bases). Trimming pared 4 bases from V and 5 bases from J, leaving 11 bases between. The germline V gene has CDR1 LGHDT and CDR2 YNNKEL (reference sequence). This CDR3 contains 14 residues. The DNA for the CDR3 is TGTGCCAGCAGCCCCGCTGGACAAACCGGGGAGCTGTTTTTT. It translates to CASSPAGQTGELFF.

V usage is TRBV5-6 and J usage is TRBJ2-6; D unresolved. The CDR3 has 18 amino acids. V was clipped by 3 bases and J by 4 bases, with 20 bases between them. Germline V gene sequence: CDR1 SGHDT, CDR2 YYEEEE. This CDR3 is CASSYPVWSDEGANVLTF. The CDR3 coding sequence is TGTGCCAGCAGCTATCCTGTCTGGAGTGATGAGGGGGCCAACGTCCTGACTTTC.

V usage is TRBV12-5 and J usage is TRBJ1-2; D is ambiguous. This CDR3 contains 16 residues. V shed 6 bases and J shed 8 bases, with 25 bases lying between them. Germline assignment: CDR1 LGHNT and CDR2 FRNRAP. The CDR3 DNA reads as TGTGCTAGTGGACCCGGCCCCCGTGAAGGGCGAGGGGGCTACACCTTC. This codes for CASGPGPREGRGGYTF.

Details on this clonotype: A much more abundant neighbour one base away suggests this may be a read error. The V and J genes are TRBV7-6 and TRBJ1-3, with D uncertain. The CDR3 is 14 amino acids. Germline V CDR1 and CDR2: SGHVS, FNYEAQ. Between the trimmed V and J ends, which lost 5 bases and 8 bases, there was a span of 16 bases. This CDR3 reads CASSLRAGGHTIYF. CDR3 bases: TGTGCCAGCAGCCTTCGGGCGGGAGGACACACCATATATTTT.

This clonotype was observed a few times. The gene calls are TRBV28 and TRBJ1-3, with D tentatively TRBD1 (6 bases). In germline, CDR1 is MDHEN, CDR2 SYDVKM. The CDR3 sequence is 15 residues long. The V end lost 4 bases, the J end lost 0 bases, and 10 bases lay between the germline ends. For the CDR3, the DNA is TGTGCCAGCAGTTCTCACAGGGACTCTGGAAACACCATATATTTT. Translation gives CASSSHRDSGNTIYF.